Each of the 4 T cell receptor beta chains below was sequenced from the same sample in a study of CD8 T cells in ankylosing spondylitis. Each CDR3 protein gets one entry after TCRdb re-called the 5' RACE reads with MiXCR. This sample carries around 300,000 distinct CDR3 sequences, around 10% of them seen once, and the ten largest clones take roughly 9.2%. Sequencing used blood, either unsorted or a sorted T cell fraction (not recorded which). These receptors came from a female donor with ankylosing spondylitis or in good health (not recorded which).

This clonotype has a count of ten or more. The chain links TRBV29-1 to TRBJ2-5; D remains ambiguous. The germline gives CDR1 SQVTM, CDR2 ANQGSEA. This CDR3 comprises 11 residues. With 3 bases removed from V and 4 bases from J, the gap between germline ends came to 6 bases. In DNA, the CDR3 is TGCAGCGTTGAGAAAGGAGAGACCCAGTACTTC. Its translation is CSVEKGETQYF.

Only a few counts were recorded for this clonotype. Here the CDR3 DNA reads TGTGCCAGCAGCCAAAGTCCTCCCGGGACTAGGGCACCGGGTGAGCAGTTCTTC. It specifies CASSQSPPGTRAPGEQFF. The chain employs TRBV3-1 and TRBJ2-1; 8 bases agree with TRBD2. V gave up 2 bases and J gave up 9 bases; unmatched junction bases: 18. The CDR3 loop spans 18 amino acids. Germline loops: CDR1 LGHDT, CDR2 YNNKEL (reference sequence).

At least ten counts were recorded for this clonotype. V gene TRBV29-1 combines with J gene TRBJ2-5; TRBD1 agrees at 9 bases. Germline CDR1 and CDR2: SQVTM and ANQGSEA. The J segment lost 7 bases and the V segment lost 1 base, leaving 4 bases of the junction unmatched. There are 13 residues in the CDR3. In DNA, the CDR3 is TGCAGCGTTGAAGGTGACAGGGGGGGGACCCAGTACTTC. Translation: CSVEGDRGGTQYF. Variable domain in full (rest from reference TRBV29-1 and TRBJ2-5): SAVISQKPSRDICQRGTSLTIQCQVDSQVTMMFWYRQQPGQSLTLIATANQGSEATYESGFVIDKFPISRPNLTFSTLTVSNMSPEDSSIYLCSVEGDRGGTQYFGPGTRLLVL.

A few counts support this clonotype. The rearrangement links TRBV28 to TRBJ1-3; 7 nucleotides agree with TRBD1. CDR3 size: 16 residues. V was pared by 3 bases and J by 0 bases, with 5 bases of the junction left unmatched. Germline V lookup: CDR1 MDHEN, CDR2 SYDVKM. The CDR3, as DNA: TGTGCCAGCAGTTTTGGGACAGTGATCTCTGGAAACACCATATATTTT. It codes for CASSFGTVISGNTIYF.